This T cell receptor beta chain was found in a study of shared clonotypes between healthy human individuals. The J segment lost 2 bases and the V segment lost 3 bases, leaving 5 bases of the junction unmatched. The germline V gene has CDR1 MGHRA and CDR2 YSYEKL. The CDR3 has 15 amino acids. Deep-level settings were used for running the assay. TCRdb's copy holds only in-frame clones and misses some; the assay was immunoSEQ multiplex PCR. This table has hundreds of thousands of clones, about 98% appearing once. Notes on the study in general: Sequencing of the sorted subsets was shown by rarefaction to be incomplete despite large depth. Estimated richness was generally greater in naive than memory subsets. Shared clonotypes: 4.5% to 6.5% naive CD4, about 3.5% naive CD8, under 2.5% memory CD4, about 0.41% memory CD8.

In regard to this clone: What it recognizes is unknown.

CD45RO-negative CD8 cells positively selected for CCR7 made up the naive population, which excluded terminally differentiated effector memory CD45RA+ cells. This rearrangement joins TRBV4-1 to TRBJ2-7, with 9 positions matching TRBD1. The sample was naive CD8+ T cells sorted from blood. The sequence derives from a man aged 25 to 40 in good health. The CDR3 reads CASSHGTGLTYEQYF. In nucleotides, the CDR3 is TGCGCCAGCAGCCATGGGACAGGGCTAACCTACGAGCAGTACTTC.